These T cell receptor beta chains were read from a single sample in a study of T cell changes during pregnancy in multiple sclerosis. The repertoire was sequenced with immunoSEQ multiplex PCR; TCRdb's copy has only in-frame clones and lacks some. The data hold roughly 30,000 clones, with about 88% observed a single time. The material sequenced was CD8+ T cells from peripheral blood mononuclear cells, taken after pregnancy. These receptors all come from a female donor with multiple sclerosis, enrolled in a pregnancy study. CDR3s include the opening cysteine and the closing phenylalanine or tryptophan. Each record gives: clone size, J gene, D gene, V gene, CDR3 DNA, CDR3 protein. D genes are given only for firm matches. Some rows have no size entry. The others give once, few or many, or a class for an expanded clone.

-,TRBJ1-4,TRBD1,TRBV30,TGTGCCTGGAGTGGCGGGACAGGGAGGGAAAAACTGTTTTTT,CAWSGGTGREKLFF
once,TRBJ1-1,TRBD1,TRBV5-5,TGTGCCAGCAGCTATACAGGGGGCTTAGCTTTCTTT,CASSYTGGLAFF
-,TRBJ2-7,-,TRBV27,TGTGCCAGCAGTTTAGCGGGTCCCCCGGACGAGTTGTCCTACGAGCAGTACTTC,CASSLAGPPDELSYEQYF
-,TRBJ1-5,-,TRBV28,TGTGCCAGCAGTTTACCGGGGAATAGCAATCAGCCCCAGCATTTT,CASSLPGNSNQPQHF
once,TRBJ2-3,-,TRBV7-5,TGTGCCAGAAGCTTACAACCCAGGGGGCTGCCTAGCACAGATACGCAGTATTTT,CARSLQPRGLPSTDTQYF
-,TRBJ2-5,TRBD1,TRBV15,TGTGCCACCAGCAGATCGGGGGACAGGGGGGGACTACTACAAGAGACCCAGTACTTC,CATSRSGDRGGLLQETQYF
-,TRBJ2-1,TRBD2,TRBV28,TGTGCCAGCAGTTTATGGATGGGGGGGACCTACAATGAGCAGTTCTTC,CASSLWMGGTYNEQFF
-,TRBJ2-7,TRBD1,TRBV27,TGTGCCAGCCGGGGACAGGGAATCGAGCAGTACTTC,CASRGQGIEQYF
-,TRBJ2-7,-,TRBV27,TGTGCCAGCGGTTCACCGGACAGTACCTACGAGCAGTACTTC,CASGSPDSTYEQYF
-,TRBJ2-7,TRBD2,TRBV11-3,TGTGCCAGCAGCATGGGACTAGCGGTGCGGGAGCAGTACTTC,CASSMGLAVREQYF
-,TRBJ2-3,-,TRBV14,TGTGCCAGCAGCCATTCGACCGCGGGTACAGATACGCAGTATTTT,CASSHSTAGTDTQYF
few,TRBJ1-1,-,TRBV25-1,TGTGCCAGCAGGGACTCGCTGGCCACTGAAGCTTTCTTT,CASRDSLATEAFF
-,TRBJ1-1,TRBD1,TRBV27,TGTGCCAGCAGTTTATTAGGGACAGGGGGAGCTTTCTTT,CASSLLGTGGAFF
-,TRBJ1-1,-,TRBV27,TGTGCCAGCAGTTCGAGGGAGCTTAACACTGAAGCTTTCTTT,CASSSRELNTEAFF
-,TRBJ2-1,TRBD2,TRBV7-6,TGTGCCAGCACCCCTCTACCCTCGGCTAGCGGGAGGAATGTGAATGAGCAGTTCTTC,CASTPLPSASGRNVNEQFF